The 6 T cell receptor beta chains listed next were all sequenced from one sample in a study of post-analysis software for immune sequencing data. Whole-study results and caveats: TRBV segments more frequent in patients than in controls numbered roughly 5 and included TRBV5-6, TRBV5-1 and TRBV20-1.

Unique molecular identifiers featured in each of the TCR beta cDNA libraries. TCRdb called the PCR reads again in MiXCR, with one record for every CDR3 protein. The sample lists 800,000 to 950,000 distinct CDR3 sequences, roughly 50% occurring once. Which antigens these TCRs recognize remains unknown. Source material: blood. The origin of the receptors is a girl aged 10 to 17 with multiple sclerosis.

The chain joins TRBV7-3 to TRBJ2-1; 8 nucleotides agree with TRBD1. This CDR3 is 15 amino acids long. Trimming cost V 4 bases and J 7 bases; bases outside gene matches: 9. Germline V gene sequence: CDR1 SGHTA, CDR2 FQGTGA. CDR3 protein: CASSSFTGTGNEQFF. Written as DNA, the CDR3 is TGTGCCAGCAGCTCCTTTACCGGGACAGGAAATGAGCAGTTCTTC.

This clonotype was observed a few times. This chain connects TRBV5-5 to TRBJ2-5; 7 bases are a match to TRBD2. The junction had 10 bases not matched to a gene; V was cut back by 4 bases and J by 4 bases. The germline CDR1 and CDR2 sequences are SGHKS and YYEKEE (reference sequence). CDR3 size: 15 residues. For the CDR3, the DNA is TGTGCCAGCAGCCACAAGGGAGGGGCCGTAGAGACCCAGTACTTC. Protein product: CASSHKGGAVETQYF. The variable domain in full, completed from reference TRBV5-5 and TRBJ2-5, reads DAGVTQSPTHLIKTRGQQVTLRCSPISGHKSVSWYQQVLGQGPQFIFQYYEKEERGRGNFPDRFSARQFPNYSSELNVNALLLGDSALYLCASSHKGGAVETQYFGPGTRLLVL.

In its sample, this clonotype was seen many times. V usage is TRBV20-1 and J usage is TRBJ2-7, with a weak D call TRBD2 (6 bases). This CDR3 has 12 residues. V was cut by 0 bases and J by 3 bases, with 6 bases left in between. The germline gives CDR1 DFQATT, CDR2 SNEGSKA (reference sequence). The CDR3 spells CSAREGGYEQYF. CDR3 bases: TGCAGTGCTAGAGAGGGAGGCTACGAGCAGTACTTC.

This clonotype has more than one count but fewer than ten. V gene TRBV20-1 combines with J gene TRBJ1-5; 10 nucleotides agree with TRBD1. V lost 4 bases to trimming and J lost 5 bases; unmatched junction nucleotides: 5. Germline loops: CDR1 DFQATT, CDR2 SNEGSKA (reference sequence). This CDR3 is 14 amino acids long. This CDR3 reads CSANPTGGYQPQHF. The CDR3 region has the DNA TGCAGTGCTAACCCGACAGGGGGCTATCAGCCCCAGCATTTT.

The J gene is TRBJ2-7, the V gene TRBV25-1, with a possible D match to TRBD1 (5 bases). The V end was cut by 2 bases, the J end by 0 bases, with 8 bases between. CDR1 and CDR2 (germline): MGHDK, SYGVNS. There are 14 residues in the CDR3. This CDR3 is CASSEQGYSYEQYF. The CDR3 bases are TGTGCCAGCAGTGAACAGGGATACTCCTACGAGCAGTACTTC.

The chain combines TRBV20-1 with TRBJ2-1; TRBD2 might be the D (5 bases). CDR1 DFQATT and CDR2 SNEGSKA come from the germline V gene (reference sequence). V lost 0 bases, J lost 3 bases, and 9 bases lay in between. There are 14 residues in the CDR3. The CDR3 nucleotides read TGCAGTGCTAGAGATCCGCGGGTCTACAATGAGCAGTTCTTC. Its protein product is CSARDPRVYNEQFF.